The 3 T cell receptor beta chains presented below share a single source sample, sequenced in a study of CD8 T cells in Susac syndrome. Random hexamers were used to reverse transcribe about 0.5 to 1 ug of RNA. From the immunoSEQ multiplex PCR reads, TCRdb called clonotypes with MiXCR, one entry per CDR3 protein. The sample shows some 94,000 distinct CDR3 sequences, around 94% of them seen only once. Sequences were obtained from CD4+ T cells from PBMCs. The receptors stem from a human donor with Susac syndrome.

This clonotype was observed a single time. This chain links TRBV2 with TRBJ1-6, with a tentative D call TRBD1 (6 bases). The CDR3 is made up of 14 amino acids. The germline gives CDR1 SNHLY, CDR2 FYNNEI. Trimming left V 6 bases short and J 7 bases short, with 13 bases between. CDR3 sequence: CASRVTGINSPLHF. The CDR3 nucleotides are TGTGCCAGCAGAGTCACAGGGATCAATTCACCCCTCCACTTT.

CDR3 sequence: CASSLAGGPVDTQYF. The CDR3 nucleotides read TGTGCCAGCAGTTTAGCGGGGGGGCCTGTAGATACGCAGTATTTT. V usage is TRBV9 and J usage is TRBJ2-3, with TRBD2 matching over 11 bases. V was clipped by 5 bases and J by 5 bases; unmatched bases: 7. This CDR3 has 15 residues. Germline CDR1 reads SGDLS; CDR2 reads YYNGEE.

The CDR3 is CAWSVIQTSTDTQYF. The CDR3 nucleotides read TGTGCCTGGAGTGTTATTCAAACTAGCACAGATACGCAGTATTTT. The rearrangement links TRBV30 to TRBJ2-3, with no clear D. The germline CDR1 and CDR2 sequences are GTSNPN and SVGIG (reference sequence). This CDR3 has 15 residues. V dropped 0 bases and J dropped 0 bases, with 10 bases sitting between them.